This T cell receptor (beta chain) was documented in a study of post-analysis software for immune sequencing data. The overall study: The study covered relapsing-remitting, secondary progressive and progressive-relapsing courses of multiple sclerosis.

For this clonotype: The antigen is undetermined. One end of the junction is discordant with germline, which a read error may explain.

Study results and caveats: Compared with controls, patients showed significantly lower normalized Chao1 diversity.

cDNA libraries of TCR beta carried unique molecular identifiers. Input of 1 to 10 million T cells yielded 400,000 to 550,000 cDNA molecules. TCRdb reprocessed the PCR reads with MiXCR, giving one entry per CDR3 protein. The sample shows around 700,000 distinct CDR3 sequences, approximately 59% of them seen only once. This TCR derives from a girl between 2 and 10 years old with multiple sclerosis. Sequencing input: blood.

The CDR3 reads CSGRTGENTGAFF. The CDR3 nucleotides are TGCAGCGGGCGGACAGGCGAGAACACTGGAGCTTTCTTT. The V and J genes are TRBV29-1 and TRBJ1-1, with 7 bases identical to TRBD1. This CDR3 spans 13 amino acids. Germline CDR1 and CDR2: SQVTM and ANQGSEA.